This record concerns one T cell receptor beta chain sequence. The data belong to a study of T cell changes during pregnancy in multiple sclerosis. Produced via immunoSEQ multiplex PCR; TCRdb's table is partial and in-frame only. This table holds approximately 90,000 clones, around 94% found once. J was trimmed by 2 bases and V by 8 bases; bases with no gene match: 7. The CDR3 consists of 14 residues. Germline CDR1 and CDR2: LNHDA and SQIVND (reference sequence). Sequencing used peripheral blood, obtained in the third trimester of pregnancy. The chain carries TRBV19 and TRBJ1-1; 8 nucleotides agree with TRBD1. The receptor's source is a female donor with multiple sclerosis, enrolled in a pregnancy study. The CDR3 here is CASCYGTGNTEAFF. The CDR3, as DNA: TGTGCCAGTTGTTATGGGACAGGTAACACTGAAGCTTTCTTT.